The 12 T cell receptor beta chains presented below share a single source sample, sequenced in a study of OX40 agonist ivuxolimab in advanced cancers. Library preparation was by the immunoSEQ multiplex PCR assay. TCRdb limited this immuneACCESS table to in-frame rearrangements with V and J called. A share of clones is missing; checked studies link under half to unresolved V genes, and the rest is unexplained. The sample yields about 41,000 clones; 80% were counted once. The ten largest clonotypes hold 4% to 5% of the sample. Sequencing used CD4+ or CD8+ T cells sorted from blood, obtained in a trial of the OX40 agonist ivuxolimab. The receptors were gathered from an adult with an advanced solid tumor such as melanoma, head and neck, liver or kidney cancer.

V and J are TRBV6-5 and TRBJ1-1; D ambiguous. In germline, CDR1 is MNHEY, CDR2 SVGAGI. V was trimmed by 8 bases and J by 1 base, leaving 11 bases between them. The CDR3 runs 13 residues. As DNA, the CDR3 is TGTGCCAGCTCCATAGGCACGAACACTGAAGCTTTCTTT. The encoded protein is CASSIGTNTEAFF.

J is TRBJ2-7 and V is TRBV5-1; 11 nucleotides align to TRBD2. The V and J ends lost 3 bases and 4 bases, in that order; junction bases with no gene match: 6. CDR3 length equals 15 residues. Germline V gene sequence: CDR1 SGHRS, CDR2 YFSETQ. The CDR3 nucleotides read TGCGCCAGCAGCTGGGCTACTAGCGGGAGTTACGAGCAGTACTTC. Protein sequence: CASSWATSGSYEQYF.

The J gene is TRBJ1-5, the V gene TRBV19; a possible D gene is TRBD1 (5 bases). V dropped 5 bases and J dropped 4 bases, with 12 bases sitting between them. Germline V gene lookup returns CDR1 LNHDA and CDR2 SQIVND (reference sequence). The CDR3 contains 14 residues. The CDR3 DNA reads as TGTGCCAGTAGTCCCCAGGGAGGGAATCAGCCCCAGCATTTT. It specifies CASSPQGGNQPQHF.

This clone has more than one count but fewer than ten. This chain connects TRBV25-1 to TRBJ2-2, with D perhaps given as TRBD1 or TRBD2 (5 bases each). Trimming removed 8 bases from V and 3 bases from J, with 13 bases in between. Germline V gene lookup returns CDR1 MGHDK and CDR2 SYGVNS. The CDR3 has 14 residues. The CDR3 region is CASESREYTGELFF. The CDR3 DNA reads as TGTGCCAGCGAAAGCAGGGAGTACACCGGGGAGCTGTTTTTT.

This chain connects TRBV30 to TRBJ2-2; D gene uncertain. V dropped 1 base and J dropped 8 bases, with 5 bases sitting between them. This CDR3 is 11 amino acids long. CDR1 is GTSNPN and CDR2 is SVGIG in the germline V gene (reference sequence). CDR3 nucleotides: TGTGCCTGGAGTGGCACGGGGGAGCTGTTTTTT. It is translated as CAWSGTGELFF.

The chain has TRBV4-1 and TRBJ2-5, with 9 nucleotides matching TRBD1. Germline V gives CDR1 MGHRA, CDR2 YSYEKL. Trimming removed 2 bases from V and 4 bases from J; junction bases left unmatched: 11. The CDR3 contains 17 residues. CDR3 residues: CASSQSPTGGFGETQYF. CDR3 sequence (DNA): TGCGCCAGCAGCCAATCCCCCACAGGGGGCTTTGGAGAGACCCAGTACTTC.

This clone was recorded once. This chain connects TRBV7-2 to TRBJ1-2; tentative D call: TRBD1 (5 bases). The V gene lost 2 bases and the J gene lost 8 bases, with 12 bases spanning the gap. The CDR3 extends over 13 amino acids. CDR1 and CDR2 (germline): SGHTA, FQGNSA. Written as DNA, the CDR3 is TGTGCCAGCAGCTTATCCCAGGGAGGCGGCTACACCTTC. Its protein product is CASSLSQGGGYTF.

This chain uses TRBV2 with TRBJ2-3; TRBD1 matches at 8 bases. V gave up 4 bases and J gave up 2 bases; unmatched junction bases: 2. The CDR3 runs 14 residues. CDR1 SNHLY and CDR2 FYNNEI come from the germline V gene. CDR3 in amino acids: CASSVQGDTDTQYF. CDR3 nucleotides: TGTGCCAGCAGTGTACAGGGGGACACAGATACGCAGTATTTT.

The genes are TRBV2 and TRBJ1-5, with 8 bases lining up with TRBD1. Germline-derived CDR1 and CDR2 are SNHLY and FYNNEI. V gave up 5 bases and J gave up 7 bases; unmatched junction bases: 10. This CDR3 spans 15 amino acids. In nucleotides, the CDR3 is TGTGCCAGCAGTAGTTCGACAGGGGTAGTCCAGCCCCAGCATTTT. Its translation is CASSSSTGVVQPQHF.

The chain is built from TRBV7-2 and TRBJ2-2; 8 bases align to TRBD1. Trimming took 5 bases from V and 4 from J; bases not matched to a gene: 3. The germline V gene encodes CDR1 SGHTA and CDR2 FQGNSA. The CDR3 contains 14 residues. The CDR3 here is CASSGQGLTGELFF. As DNA, the CDR3 is TGTGCCAGCAGCGGACAGGGCCTCACCGGGGAGCTGTTTTTT.

The V call is TRBV5-1, the J call TRBJ2-4; D gene ambiguous. Germline assignment: CDR1 SGHRS and CDR2 YFSETQ. V was clipped by 0 bases and J by 7 bases, with 8 bases between them. The CDR3 consists of 13 residues. CDR3 sequence reads: CASSLGDRNIQYF. The CDR3 bases are TGCGCCAGCAGCTTGGGGGATAGGAACATTCAGTACTTC.

CDR3 DNA: TGTGCCAGCAGTTTTGGAGGGGGCGGTATTTTGAACACTGAAGCTTTCTTT. Translated: CASSFGGGGILNTEAFF. The chain combines TRBV28 with TRBJ1-1, with 7 nucleotides matching TRBD1. Germline assignment: CDR1 MDHEN and CDR2 SYDVKM. The CDR3 totals 17 residues. V dropped 3 bases and J dropped 0; count of bases not matched to a gene: 10.